The subject of this entry is one TCR beta chain. While infection was still active, Seattle patients were enrolled and then followed longitudinally. The germline V and J ends were trimmed by 5 bases and 5 bases, with 10 bases remaining between them. Per germline, CDR1 LNHDA and CDR2 SQIVND (reference sequence). The CDR3 length is 14 residues. These data originate in a study of blood T cell repertoires in COVID-19. Study background: The origin of the acute and convalescent COVID-19 samples was the United States, Italy and Spain. From T cells, B-cell-depleted T cells, or PBMCs came the material, which was cDNA or gDNA.

Original analysis: Reference gene primer amplification gave estimated nucleated cell counts. TCRdb's copy holds only in-frame clones and misses some; the assay was immunoSEQ multiplex PCR. V and J calls plus clone size are reproduced from that table; the DNA served to infer D and trimming. Among fewer than 350,000 clones, 89% were seen once, and the ten largest hold 3% to 4.5%. The chain employs TRBV19 and TRBJ1-6; D gene unclear. The specimen sequenced was peripheral blood. The sequence was obtained from a woman aged 55-70 years with COVID-19, enrolled during active disease. CDR3 sequence (DNA): TGTGCCAGTAGTGTCAACAGCCATAATTCACCCCTCCACTTT. Its protein is CASSVNSHNSPLHF.